This T cell receptor beta chain was sequenced for a study of blood T cell repertoires in COVID-19. Overall study: The United States, Italy and Spain supplied acute and convalescent COVID-19 samples. Sources were T cells, B-cell-depleted T cells, or PBMCs; the material itself was cDNA or gDNA.

Germline V gene data show CDR1 as SGHTA and CDR2 as FQGNSA. This CDR3 has 17 amino acids. Losses at the gene ends were 5 bases for V and 0 bases for J; bases not matched to a gene: 10. Original processing notes: Quantification of nucleated cells was approximated via reference gene primer amplification. The repertoire was sequenced with immunoSEQ multiplex PCR; TCRdb's copy has only in-frame clones and lacks some. That table supplies the V and J calls and clone size; D and trimming were determined from the DNA. The sample contains about 190,000 clones, roughly 80% of which appear only once. This clone was counted a few times.

The sequencing input was peripheral blood. The genes are TRBV7-2 and TRBJ1-3; 7 bases fit TRBD1. The sequence derives from a woman in her 30s with acute or convalescent COVID-19. For the CDR3, the DNA is TGTGCCAGCAGCGTAATAACGACAGGGTTCTCTGGAAACACCATATATTTT. This codes for CASSVITTGFSGNTIYF.